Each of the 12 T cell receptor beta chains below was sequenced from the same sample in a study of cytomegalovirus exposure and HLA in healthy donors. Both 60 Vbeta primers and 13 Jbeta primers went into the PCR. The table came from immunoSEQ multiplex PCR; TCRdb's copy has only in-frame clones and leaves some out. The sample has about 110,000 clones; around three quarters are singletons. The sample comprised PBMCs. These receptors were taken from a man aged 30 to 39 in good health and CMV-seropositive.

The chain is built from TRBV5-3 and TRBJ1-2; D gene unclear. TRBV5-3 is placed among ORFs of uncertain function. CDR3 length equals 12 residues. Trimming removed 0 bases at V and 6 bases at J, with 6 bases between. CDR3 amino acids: CARSLAGNGYTF. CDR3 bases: TGTGCCAGAAGCTTGGCCGGGAATGGCTACACCTTC.

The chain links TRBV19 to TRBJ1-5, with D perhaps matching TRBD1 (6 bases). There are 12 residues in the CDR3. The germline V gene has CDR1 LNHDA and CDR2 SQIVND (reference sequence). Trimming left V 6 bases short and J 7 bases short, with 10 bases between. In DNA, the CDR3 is TGTGCCAGTAGCTGGGGGCGCCAGCCCCAGCATTTT. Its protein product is CASSWGRQPQHF. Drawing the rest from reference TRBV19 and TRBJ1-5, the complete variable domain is DGGITQSPKYLFRKEGQNVTLSCEQNLNHDAMYWYRQDPGQGLRLIYYSQIVNDFQKGDIAEGYSVSREKKESFPLTVTSAQKNPTAFYLCASSWGRQPQHFGDGTRLSIL.

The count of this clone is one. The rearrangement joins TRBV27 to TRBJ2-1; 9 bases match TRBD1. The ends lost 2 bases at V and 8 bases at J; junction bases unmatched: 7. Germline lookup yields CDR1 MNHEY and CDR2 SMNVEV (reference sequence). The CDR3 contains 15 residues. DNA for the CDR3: TGTGCCAGCAGTTTAGAAGGGACAGGGTATGATGAGCAGTTCTTC. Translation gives CASSLEGTGYDEQFF.

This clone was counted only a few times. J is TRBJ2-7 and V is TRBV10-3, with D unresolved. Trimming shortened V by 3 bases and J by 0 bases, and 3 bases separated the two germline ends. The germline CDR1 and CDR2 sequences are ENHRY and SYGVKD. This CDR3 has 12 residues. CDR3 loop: CAISDHSYEQYF. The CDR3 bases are TGTGCCATCAGTGACCACTCCTACGAGCAGTACTTC.

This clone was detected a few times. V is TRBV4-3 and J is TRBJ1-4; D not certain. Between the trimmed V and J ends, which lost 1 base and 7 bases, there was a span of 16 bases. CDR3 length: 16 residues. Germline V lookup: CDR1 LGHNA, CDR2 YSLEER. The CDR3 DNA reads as TGCGCCAGCAGCCAAGCGATGGGGAACAGCGGTGAAAAACTGTTTTTT. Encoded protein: CASSQAMGNSGEKLFF.

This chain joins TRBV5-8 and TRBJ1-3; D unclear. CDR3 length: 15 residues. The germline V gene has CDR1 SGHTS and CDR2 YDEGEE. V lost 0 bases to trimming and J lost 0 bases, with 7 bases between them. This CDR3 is CASSLGSFSGNTIYF. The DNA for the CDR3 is TGTGCCAGCAGCTTGGGAAGCTTCTCTGGAAACACCATATATTTT.

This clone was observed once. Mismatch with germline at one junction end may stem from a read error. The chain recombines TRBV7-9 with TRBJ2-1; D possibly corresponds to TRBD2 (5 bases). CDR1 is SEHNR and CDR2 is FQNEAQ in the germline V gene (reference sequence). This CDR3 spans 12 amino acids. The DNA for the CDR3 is TGTTCCAGCAGCTTAGGAGGTTACGAGCAGTTCTTC. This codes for CSSSLGGYEQFF. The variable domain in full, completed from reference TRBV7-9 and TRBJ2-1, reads DTGVSQNPRHKITKRGQNVTFRCDPISEHNRLYWYRQTLGQGPEFLTYFQNEAQLEKSRLLSDRFSAERPKGSFSTLEIQRTEQGDSAMYLCSSSLGGYEQFFGPGTRLTVL.

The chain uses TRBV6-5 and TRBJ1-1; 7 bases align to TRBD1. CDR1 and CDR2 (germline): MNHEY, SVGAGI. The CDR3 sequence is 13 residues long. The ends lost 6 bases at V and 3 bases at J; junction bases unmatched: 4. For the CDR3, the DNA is TGTGCCAGCAGCCTAGGACAGGACACTGAAGCTTTCTTT. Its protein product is CASSLGQDTEAFF.

The CDR3 sequence is CASSLPTGSGANVLTF. CDR3 nucleotides: TGTGCCAGCAGCCTACCGACTGGCTCTGGGGCCAACGTCCTGACTTTC. The rearrangement uses TRBV7-9 and TRBJ2-6; D not resolved. V was shortened by 5 bases and J by 0 bases, with 11 bases between the two germline ends. This CDR3 is 16 amino acids long. Per germline, CDR1 SEHNR and CDR2 FQNEAQ (reference sequence).

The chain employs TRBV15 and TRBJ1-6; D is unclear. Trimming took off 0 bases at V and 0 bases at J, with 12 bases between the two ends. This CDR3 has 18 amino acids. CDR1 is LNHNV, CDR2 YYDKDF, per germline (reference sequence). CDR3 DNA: TGTGCCACCAGCAGAGAGGCCAGGCTGAGCTCCTATAATTCACCCCTCCACTTT. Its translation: CATSREARLSSYNSPLHF.

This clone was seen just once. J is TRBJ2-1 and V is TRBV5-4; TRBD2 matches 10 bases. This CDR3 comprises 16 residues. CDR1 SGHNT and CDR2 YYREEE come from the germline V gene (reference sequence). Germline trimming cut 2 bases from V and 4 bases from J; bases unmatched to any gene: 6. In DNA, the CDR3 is TGTGCCAGCAGCTTTCCAAGCGGGGGGGGATACAATGAGCAGTTCTTC. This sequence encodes CASSFPSGGGYNEQFF.

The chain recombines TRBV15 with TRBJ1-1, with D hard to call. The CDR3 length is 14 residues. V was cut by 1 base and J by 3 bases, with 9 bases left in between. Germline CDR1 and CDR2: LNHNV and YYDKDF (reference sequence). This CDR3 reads CATSRGLEDTEAFF. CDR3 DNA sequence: TGTGCCACCAGCAGAGGGCTCGAAGACACTGAAGCTTTCTTT. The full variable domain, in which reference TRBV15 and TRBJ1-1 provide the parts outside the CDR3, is DAMVIQNPRYQVTQFGKPVTLSCSQTLNHNVMYWYQQKSSQAPKLLFHYYDKDFNNEADTPDNFQSRRPNTSFCFLDIRSPGLGDTAMYLCATSRGLEDTEAFFGQGTRLTVV.